The entry below describes one T cell receptor beta chain. Its antigen is undetermined. The data originate from a study of shared clonotypes between healthy human individuals. Overall study findings and caveats: A small donor pool kept down the genetic and exposure-history diversity that was represented.

CDR3 length equals 15 residues. The germline gives CDR1 MNHEY, CDR2 SMNVEV (reference sequence). Trimming took off 2 bases at V and 6 bases at J, with 17 bases between the two ends. Replicate PCRs for sorted subsets used around 200 ng DNA; this equaled around 28,000 T cell genomes. Some clones are missing from TCRdb's copy, which holds only in-frame ones; the method was immunoSEQ multiplex PCR. Of some 1.4 million clones listed, roughly 96% are singletons. The genes are TRBV27 and TRBJ2-7; D is uncertain. The TCR comes from a man aged 25 to 40 in good health. The specimen was naive CD4+ T cells sorted from blood. Subset here: CD45RA+ positively selected. CDR3 amino acids: CASSLSGVGWGEQYF. DNA for the CDR3: TGTGCCAGCAGTTTAAGTGGAGTGGGCTGGGGCGAGCAGTACTTC.